This T cell receptor (beta chain) appears in the sequencing data of a study of CD8 T cells in ankylosing spondylitis. From germline, CDR1 is SGDLS and CDR2 YYNGEE. The CDR3 loop spans 14 amino acids. V gave up 0 bases and J gave up 5 bases; unmatched junction bases: 2. MiXCR was run by TCRdb on the 5' RACE reads, yielding one entry per CDR3 protein. In the table there are approximately 180,000 distinct CDR3 sequences, about 20% of which are singletons. This clonotype has ten or more counts. The chain recombines TRBV9 with TRBJ2-7; 10 nucleotides agree with TRBD1. This TCR came from a male donor aged 10-35 years with ankylosing spondylitis or in good health (not recorded which). Input material: blood, either unsorted or a sorted T cell fraction (not recorded which). The CDR3 loop is CASSVGQGANEQYF. As DNA, the CDR3 is TGTGCCAGCAGCGTAGGACAGGGGGCGAACGAGCAGTACTTC.